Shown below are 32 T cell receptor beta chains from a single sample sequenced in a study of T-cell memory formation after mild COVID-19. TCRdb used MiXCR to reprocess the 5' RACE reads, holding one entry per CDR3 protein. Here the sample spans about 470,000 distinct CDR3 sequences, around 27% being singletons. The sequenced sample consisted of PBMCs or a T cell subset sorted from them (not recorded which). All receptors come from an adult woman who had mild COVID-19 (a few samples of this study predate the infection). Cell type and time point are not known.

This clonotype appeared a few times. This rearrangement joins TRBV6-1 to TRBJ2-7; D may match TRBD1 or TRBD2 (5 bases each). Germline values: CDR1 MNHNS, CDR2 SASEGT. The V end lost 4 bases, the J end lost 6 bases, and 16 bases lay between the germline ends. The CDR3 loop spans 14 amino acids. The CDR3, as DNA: TGTGCCAGCAGTGTCCTAGGGGCCGGGGCCGAGCAGTACTTC. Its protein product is CASSVLGAGAEQYF.

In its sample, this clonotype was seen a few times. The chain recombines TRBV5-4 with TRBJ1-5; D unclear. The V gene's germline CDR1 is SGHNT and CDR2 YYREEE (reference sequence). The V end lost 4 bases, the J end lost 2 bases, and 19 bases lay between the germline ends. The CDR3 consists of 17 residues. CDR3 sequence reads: CASSHPRGRLGNQPQHF. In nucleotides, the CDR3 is TGTGCCAGCAGCCACCCCCGAGGGCGGTTGGGCAATCAGCCCCAGCATTTT.

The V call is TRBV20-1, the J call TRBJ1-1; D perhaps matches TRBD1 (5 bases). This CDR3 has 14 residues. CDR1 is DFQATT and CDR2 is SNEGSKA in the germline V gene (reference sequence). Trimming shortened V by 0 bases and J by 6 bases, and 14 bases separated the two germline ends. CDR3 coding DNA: TGCAGTGCTAGAGATTTACGGGTAGGGGCTGAAGCTTTCTTT. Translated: CSARDLRVGAEAFF.

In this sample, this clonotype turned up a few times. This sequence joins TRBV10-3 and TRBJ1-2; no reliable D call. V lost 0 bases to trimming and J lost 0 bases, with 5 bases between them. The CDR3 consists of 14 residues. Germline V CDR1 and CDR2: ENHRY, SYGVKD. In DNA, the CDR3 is TGTGCCATCAGTGAGTCTGAGGCTAACTATGGCTACACCTTC. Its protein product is CAISESEANYGYTF.

CDR3 DNA sequence: TGCGCCAGCAGCCAAGTAGTCGATGGGAACTATGGCTACACCTTC. This gives the protein CASSQVVDGNYGYTF. The chain couples TRBV4-1 to TRBJ1-2, with no clear D. Between the trimmed V and J ends, which lost 1 base and 2 bases, there was a span of 11 bases. The CDR3 has 15 amino acids. Germline V CDR1 and CDR2: MGHRA, YSYEKL.

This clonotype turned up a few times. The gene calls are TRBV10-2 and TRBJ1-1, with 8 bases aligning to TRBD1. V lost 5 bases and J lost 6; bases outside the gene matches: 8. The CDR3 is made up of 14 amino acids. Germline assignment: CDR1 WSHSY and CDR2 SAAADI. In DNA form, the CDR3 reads TGCGCCAGCAGTACAAACGACAGGGGCCCTGAAGCTTTCTTT. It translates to CASSTNDRGPEAFF.

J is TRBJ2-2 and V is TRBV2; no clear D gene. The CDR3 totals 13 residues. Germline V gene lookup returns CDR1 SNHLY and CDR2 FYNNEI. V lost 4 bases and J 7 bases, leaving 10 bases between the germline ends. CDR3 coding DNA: TGTGCCAGCAGTGCAACCATGTTCGGGGAGCTGTTTTTT. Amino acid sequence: CASSATMFGELFF.

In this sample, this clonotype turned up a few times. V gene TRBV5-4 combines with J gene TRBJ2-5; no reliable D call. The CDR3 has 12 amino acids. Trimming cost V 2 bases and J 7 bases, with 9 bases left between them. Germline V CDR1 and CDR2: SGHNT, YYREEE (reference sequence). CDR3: CASSFNGGTQYF. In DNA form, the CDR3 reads TGTGCCAGCAGCTTTAATGGTGGGACCCAGTACTTC. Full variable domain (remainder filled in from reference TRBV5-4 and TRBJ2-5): ETGVTQSPTHLIKTRGQQVTLRCSSQSGHNTVSWYQQALGQGPQFIFQYYREEENGRGNFPPRFSGLQFPNYSSELNVNALELDDSALYLCASSFNGGTQYFGPGTRLLVL.

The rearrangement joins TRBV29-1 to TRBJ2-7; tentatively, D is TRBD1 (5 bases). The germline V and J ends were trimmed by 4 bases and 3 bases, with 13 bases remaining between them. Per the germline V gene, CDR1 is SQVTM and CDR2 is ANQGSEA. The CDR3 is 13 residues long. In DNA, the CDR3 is TGCAGCGTTGCTGGGGCCCTTGGCTACGAGCAGTACTTC. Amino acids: CSVAGALGYEQYF.

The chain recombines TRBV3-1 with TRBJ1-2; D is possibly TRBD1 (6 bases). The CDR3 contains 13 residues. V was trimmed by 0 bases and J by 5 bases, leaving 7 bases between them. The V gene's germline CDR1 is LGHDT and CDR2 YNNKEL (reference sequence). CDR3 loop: CASSQDQGYGYTF. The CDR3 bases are TGTGCCAGCAGCCAAGATCAGGGGTATGGCTACACCTTC.

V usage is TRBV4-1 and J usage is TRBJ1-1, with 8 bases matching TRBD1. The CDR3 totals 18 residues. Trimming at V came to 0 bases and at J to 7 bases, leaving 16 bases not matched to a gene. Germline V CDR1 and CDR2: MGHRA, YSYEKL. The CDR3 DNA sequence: TGCGCCAGCAGCCAAGAACAGGGGACCGCCGGGACAGGCGATGAAGCTTTCTTT. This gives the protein CASSQEQGTAGTGDEAFF.

CDR3 in DNA: TGTGCCAGCAGCAGGCCCTCCCTAGCGGGGGGGCCGAATGAGCAGTTCTTC. As protein: CASSRPSLAGGPNEQFF. This chain uses TRBV5-6 with TRBJ2-1; TRBD2 aligns across 12 bases. This CDR3 contains 17 residues. V dropped 4 bases and J dropped 7; count of bases not matched to a gene: 12. The germline gives CDR1 SGHDT, CDR2 YYEEEE.

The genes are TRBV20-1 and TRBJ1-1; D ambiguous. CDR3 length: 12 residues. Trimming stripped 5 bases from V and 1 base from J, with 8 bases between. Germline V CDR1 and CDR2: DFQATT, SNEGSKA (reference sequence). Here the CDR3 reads CSAYGPNTEAFF. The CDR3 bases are TGCAGTGCTTACGGACCGAACACTGAAGCTTTCTTT.

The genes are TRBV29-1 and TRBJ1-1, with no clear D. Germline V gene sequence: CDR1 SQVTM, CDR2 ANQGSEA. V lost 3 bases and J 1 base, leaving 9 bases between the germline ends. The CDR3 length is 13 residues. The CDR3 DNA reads TGCAGCGTTGATTCTTTGACGAACACTGAAGCTTTCTTT. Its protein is CSVDSLTNTEAFF. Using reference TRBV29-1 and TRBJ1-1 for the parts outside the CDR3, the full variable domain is SAVISQKPSRDICQRGTSLTIQCQVDSQVTMMFWYRQQPGQSLTLIATANQGSEATYESGFVIDKFPISRPNLTFSTLTVSNMSPEDSSIYLCSVDSLTNTEAFFGQGTRLTVV.

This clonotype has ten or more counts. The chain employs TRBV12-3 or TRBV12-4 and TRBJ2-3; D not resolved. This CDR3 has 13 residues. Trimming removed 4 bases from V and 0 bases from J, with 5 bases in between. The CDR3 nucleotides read TGTGCCAGCAGTTCGCTTAGCACAGATACGCAGTATTTT. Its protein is CASSSLSTDTQYF.

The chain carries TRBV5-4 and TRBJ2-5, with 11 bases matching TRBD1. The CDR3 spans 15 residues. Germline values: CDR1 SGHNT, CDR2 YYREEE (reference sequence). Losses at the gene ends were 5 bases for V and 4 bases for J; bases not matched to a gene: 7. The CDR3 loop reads CASRAGTGGGETQYF. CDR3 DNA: TGTGCCAGCAGGGCCGGGACAGGGGGAGGAGAGACCCAGTACTTC. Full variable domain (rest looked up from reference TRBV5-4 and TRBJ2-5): ETGVTQSPTHLIKTRGQQVTLRCSSQSGHNTVSWYQQALGQGPQFIFQYYREEENGRGNFPPRFSGLQFPNYSSELNVNALELDDSALYLCASRAGTGGGETQYFGPGTRLLVL.

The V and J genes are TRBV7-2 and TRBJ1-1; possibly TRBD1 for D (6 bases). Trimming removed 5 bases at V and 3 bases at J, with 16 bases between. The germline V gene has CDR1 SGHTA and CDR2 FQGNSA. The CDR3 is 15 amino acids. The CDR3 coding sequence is TGTGCCAGCAGCCCACCGGGGGCGCAGCACACTGAAGCTTTCTTT. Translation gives CASSPPGAQHTEAFF.

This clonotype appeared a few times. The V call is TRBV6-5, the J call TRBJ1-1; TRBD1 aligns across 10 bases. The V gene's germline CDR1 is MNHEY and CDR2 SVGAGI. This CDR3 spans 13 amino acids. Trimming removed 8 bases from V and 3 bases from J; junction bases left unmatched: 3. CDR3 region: CASRGTGDTEAFF. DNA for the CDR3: TGTGCCAGCCGCGGGACAGGGGACACTGAAGCTTTCTTT.

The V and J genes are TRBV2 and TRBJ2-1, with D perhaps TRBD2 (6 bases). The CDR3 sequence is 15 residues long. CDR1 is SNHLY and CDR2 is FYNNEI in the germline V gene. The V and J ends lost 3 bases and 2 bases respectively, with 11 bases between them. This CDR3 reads CASSDGTSTYNEQFF. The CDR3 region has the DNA TGTGCCAGCAGTGATGGGACTTCGACCTACAATGAGCAGTTCTTC.

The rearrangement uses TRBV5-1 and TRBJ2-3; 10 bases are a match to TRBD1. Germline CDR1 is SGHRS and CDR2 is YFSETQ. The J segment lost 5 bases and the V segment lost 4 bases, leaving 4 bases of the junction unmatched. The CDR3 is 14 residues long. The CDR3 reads CASSTTGGVDTQYF. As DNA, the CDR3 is TGCGCCAGCAGCACGACAGGGGGCGTAGATACGCAGTATTTT.

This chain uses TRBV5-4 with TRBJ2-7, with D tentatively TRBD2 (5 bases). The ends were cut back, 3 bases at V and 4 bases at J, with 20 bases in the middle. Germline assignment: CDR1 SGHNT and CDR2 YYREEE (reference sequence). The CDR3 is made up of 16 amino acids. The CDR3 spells CASSSARAGNWYEQYF. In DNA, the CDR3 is TGTGCCAGCAGCTCCGCCCGGGCCGGGAACTGGTACGAGCAGTACTTC.

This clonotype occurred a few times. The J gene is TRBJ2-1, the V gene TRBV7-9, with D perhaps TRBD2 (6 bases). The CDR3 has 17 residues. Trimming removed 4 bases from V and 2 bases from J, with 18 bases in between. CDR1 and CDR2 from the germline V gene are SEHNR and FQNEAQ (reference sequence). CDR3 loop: CASSSRTGEVPYNEQFF. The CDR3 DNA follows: TGTGCCAGCAGCTCGCGTACCGGGGAGGTCCCCTACAATGAGCAGTTCTTC.

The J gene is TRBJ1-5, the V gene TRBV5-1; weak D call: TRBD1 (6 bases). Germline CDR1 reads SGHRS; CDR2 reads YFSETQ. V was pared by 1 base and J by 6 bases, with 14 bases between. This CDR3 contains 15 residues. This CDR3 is CASSLRGDEGQPQHF. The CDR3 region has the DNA TGCGCCAGCAGCTTGAGGGGGGATGAGGGTCAGCCCCAGCATTTT.

CDR3 coding DNA: TGCGCCAGCAGCATTGGACTAGCGGGGGGCACGGTCAATGAGCAGTTCTTC. Its protein product is CASSIGLAGGTVNEQFF. This rearrangement joins TRBV5-1 to TRBJ2-1; the match to TRBD2 covers 14 bases. CDR3 length: 17 residues. The J segment lost 6 bases and the V segment lost 4 bases, leaving 9 bases of the junction unmatched. The germline V gene encodes CDR1 SGHRS and CDR2 YFSETQ.

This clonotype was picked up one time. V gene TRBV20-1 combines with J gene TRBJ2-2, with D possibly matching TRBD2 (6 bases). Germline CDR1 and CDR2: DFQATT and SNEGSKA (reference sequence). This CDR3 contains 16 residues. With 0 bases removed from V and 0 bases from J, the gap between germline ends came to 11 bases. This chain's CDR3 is CSARDFGGSNTGELFF. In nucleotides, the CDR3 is TGCAGTGCTAGAGACTTCGGGGGATCGAACACCGGGGAGCTGTTTTTT.

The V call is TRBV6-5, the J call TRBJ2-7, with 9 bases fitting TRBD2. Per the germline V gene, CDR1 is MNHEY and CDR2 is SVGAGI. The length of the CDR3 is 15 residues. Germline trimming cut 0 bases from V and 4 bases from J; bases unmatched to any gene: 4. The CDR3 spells CASSYSVSGRYEQYF. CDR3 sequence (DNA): TGTGCCAGCAGTTACTCTGTTAGCGGGAGATACGAGCAGTACTTC.

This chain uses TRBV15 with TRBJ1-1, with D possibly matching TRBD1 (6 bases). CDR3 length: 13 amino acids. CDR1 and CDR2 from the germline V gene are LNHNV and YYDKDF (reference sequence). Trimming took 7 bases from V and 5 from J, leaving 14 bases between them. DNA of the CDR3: TGTGCCACCACCGAACAGGGTATGACTGAAGCTTTCTTT. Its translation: CATTEQGMTEAFF.

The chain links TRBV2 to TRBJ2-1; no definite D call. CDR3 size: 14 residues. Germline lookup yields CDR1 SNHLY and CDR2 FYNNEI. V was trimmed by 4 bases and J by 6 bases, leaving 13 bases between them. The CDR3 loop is CASSASLRANEQFF. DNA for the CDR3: TGTGCCAGCAGTGCCTCCCTACGGGCCAATGAGCAGTTCTTC.

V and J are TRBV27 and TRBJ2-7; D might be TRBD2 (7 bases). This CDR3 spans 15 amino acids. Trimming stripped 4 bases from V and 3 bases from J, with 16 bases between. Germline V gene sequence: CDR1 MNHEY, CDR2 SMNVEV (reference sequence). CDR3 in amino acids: CASSSNSGGIYEQYF. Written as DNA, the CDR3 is TGTGCCAGCAGTTCAAATTCGGGGGGCATCTACGAGCAGTACTTC.

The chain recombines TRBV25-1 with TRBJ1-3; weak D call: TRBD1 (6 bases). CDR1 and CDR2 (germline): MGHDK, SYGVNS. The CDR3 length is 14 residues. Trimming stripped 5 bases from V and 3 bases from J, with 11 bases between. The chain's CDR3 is CASSTTGYGNTIYF. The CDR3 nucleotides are TGTGCCAGCAGTACGACAGGATATGGAAACACCATATATTTT.

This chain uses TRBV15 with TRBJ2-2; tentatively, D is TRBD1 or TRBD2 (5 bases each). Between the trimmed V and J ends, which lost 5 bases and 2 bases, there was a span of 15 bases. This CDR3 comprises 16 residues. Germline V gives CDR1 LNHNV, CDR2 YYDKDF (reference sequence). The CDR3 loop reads CATSLRVGVNTGELFF. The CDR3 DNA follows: TGTGCCACCAGCTTGAGGGTGGGGGTTAACACCGGGGAGCTGTTTTTT.

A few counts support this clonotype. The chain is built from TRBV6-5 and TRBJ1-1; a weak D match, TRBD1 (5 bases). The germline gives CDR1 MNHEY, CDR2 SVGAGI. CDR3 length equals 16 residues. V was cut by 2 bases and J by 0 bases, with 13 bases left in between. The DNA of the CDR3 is TGTGCCAGCAGTTACACGCCCGGGACGCTGAACACTGAAGCTTTCTTT. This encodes CASSYTPGTLNTEAFF.